The 28 T cell receptor beta chains reported below all come from one sample, sequenced in a study of shared clonotypes between healthy human individuals. The assay was immunoSEQ multiplex PCR, and TCRdb's table has in-frame clones only and misses some. The table lists under 2.5 million clones, 92% of them singletons, with approximately 0.4% in the top ten. Sequencing was done on a sample of naive CD4+ T cells from PBMCs. The subset: CD45RA+ positively selected. These receptors came from a man younger than 35 in good health. Some clones in this sample may be carry-over from other donors' samples.

About this clone: Other DNA sequences from this sample encode an identical CDR3 as well. The chain carries TRBV7-3 and TRBJ2-2; 9 positions agree with TRBD2. This CDR3 is built from 16 residues. V dropped 1 base and J dropped 5; count of bases not matched to a gene: 5. Germline V gives CDR1 SGHTA, CDR2 FQGTGA. This chain's CDR3 is CASSLIGGRATGELFF. The CDR3 region has the DNA TGTGCCAGCAGCTTAATCGGCGGGAGGGCTACCGGGGAGCTGTTTTTT. The full variable domain, completed using reference TRBV7-3 and TRBJ2-2, is GAGVSQTPSNKVTEKGKYVELRCDPISGHTALYWYRQSLGQGPEFLIYFQGTGAADDSGLPNDRFFAVRPEGSVSTLKIQRTERGDSAVYLCASSLIGGRATGELFFGEGSRLTVL.

This chain links TRBV2 with TRBJ1-2; a possible D gene is TRBD1 (6 bases). The CDR3 totals 14 residues. The V gene's germline CDR1 is SNHLY and CDR2 FYNNEI. Between the trimmed V and J ends, which lost 6 bases and 0 bases, there was a span of 11 bases. Written as DNA, the CDR3 is TGTGCCAGCAGCACAACAGGGTCTAACTATGGCTACACCTTC. It translates to CASSTTGSNYGYTF. Supplemented by reference TRBV2 and TRBJ1-2, the full variable domain reads EPEVTQTPSHQVTQMGQEVILRCVPISNHLYFYWYRQILGQKVEFLVSFYNNEISEKSEIFDDQFSVERPDGSNFTLKIRSTKLEDSAMYFCASSTTGSNYGYTFGSGTRLTVV.

The chain employs TRBV30 and TRBJ2-7, with D perhaps matching TRBD2 (6 bases). Trimming took 2 bases from V and 0 from J, leaving 11 bases between them. The CDR3 consists of 14 residues. Germline-derived CDR1 and CDR2 are GTSNPN and SVGIG (reference sequence). The CDR3 sequence: CAWSWSGASYEQYF. The CDR3 DNA reads TGTGCCTGGAGTTGGTCGGGAGCCTCCTACGAGCAGTACTTC.

V gene TRBV5-5 combines with J gene TRBJ2-6; TRBD2 might be the D (6 bases). Trimming cost V 4 bases and J 2 bases, with 13 bases left between them. Germline CDR1 and CDR2: SGHKS and YYEKEE (reference sequence). This CDR3 has 16 amino acids. CDR3 region: CASSPSRGTGANVLTF. DNA of the CDR3: TGTGCCAGCAGCCCCTCCCGGGGGACTGGGGCCAACGTCCTGACTTTC.

V usage is TRBV5-6 and J usage is TRBJ2-5; 7 bases are shared with TRBD1. There are 13 residues in the CDR3. Germline-derived CDR1 and CDR2 are SGHDT and YYEEEE. V was clipped by 3 bases and J by 7 bases; unmatched bases: 6. The CDR3 loop reads CASSSTGPGTQYF. In DNA, the CDR3 is TGTGCCAGCAGCTCGACAGGGCCGGGGACCCAGTACTTC.

V gene TRBV29-1 combines with J gene TRBJ2-5, with a weak D call TRBD2 (6 bases). Germline V gene data show CDR1 as SQVTM and CDR2 as ANQGSEA. The germline V and J ends were trimmed by 7 bases and 4 bases, with 16 bases remaining between them. The CDR3 consists of 13 residues. CDR3 sequence (DNA): TGCAGCGGCAGGTCGGGGGTGGGAGAGACCCAGTACTTC. Translating gives CSGRSGVGETQYF.

This chain connects TRBV19 to TRBJ2-1; D gene uncertain. Trimming removed 3 bases at V and 1 base at J, with 10 bases between. From germline, CDR1 is LNHDA and CDR2 SQIVND (reference sequence). CDR3 length: 15 residues. CDR3 sequence: CASSIRQLSYNEQFF. The CDR3 region has the DNA TGTGCCAGTAGTATCCGCCAGCTTTCCTACAATGAGCAGTTCTTC. Drawing the rest from reference TRBV19 and TRBJ2-1, the complete variable domain is DGGITQSPKYLFRKEGQNVTLSCEQNLNHDAMYWYRQDPGQGLRLIYYSQIVNDFQKGDIAEGYSVSREKKESFPLTVTSAQKNPTAFYLCASSIRQLSYNEQFFGPGTRLTVL.

In its sample, this clone was seen once. The chain combines TRBV23-1 with TRBJ2-2; no clear D. TRBV23-1 falls under the ORF class, with uncertain function. V gave up 8 bases and J gave up 1 base, with 11 bases separating them. The CDR3 length is 14 residues. The CDR3 protein is CASGLRRNTGELFF. The CDR3 DNA sequence: TGCGCCAGCGGGTTGAGAAGGAACACCGGGGAGCTGTTTTTT.

The chain recombines TRBV11-3 with TRBJ1-6; no clear D gene. Germline lookup yields CDR1 SGHNT and CDR2 YENEEA. V was cut by 2 bases and J by 10 bases, with 18 bases left in between. The CDR3 totals 16 residues. The CDR3 nucleotides are TGTGCCAGCAGCTTAACCCAGGACGTCGAGGGATCACCCCTCCACTTT. Translated: CASSLTQDVEGSPLHF. Full variable domain (remainder filled in from reference TRBV11-3 and TRBJ1-6): EAGVVQSPRYKIIEKKQPVAFWCNPISGHNTLYWYLQNLGQGPELLIRYENEEAVDDSQLPKDRFSAERLKGVDSTLKIQPAELGDSAVYLCASSLTQDVEGSPLHFGNGTRLTVT.

The rearrangement uses TRBV7-9 and TRBJ2-5; either TRBD1 or TRBD2 may supply D (6 bases each). The closer fit of TRBJ2-7 to the DNA end suggests the J call may be wrong. Germline assignment: CDR1 SEHNR and CDR2 FQNEAQ (reference sequence). The CDR3 covers 13 residues. The DNA of the CDR3 is TGTGCCAGTAAGGGGGGCCTTTTCTACGAGCAGTACTTC. Its translation is CASKGGLFYEQYF.

The rearrangement joins TRBV10-3 to TRBJ2-5; the match to TRBD2 covers 10 bases. CDR1 is ENHRY, CDR2 SYGVKD, per germline. J lost 4 bases, V lost 3 bases, and 8 bases had no gene match. The CDR3 has 16 amino acids. As DNA, the CDR3 is TGTGCCATCAGTGAACCAGCGGGAGGGCCAGGAGAGACCCAGTACTTC. It is translated as CAISEPAGGPGETQYF.

This clone was seen only once. The chain links TRBV19 to TRBJ2-2; TRBD2 matches 10 bases. CDR1 and CDR2 (germline): LNHDA, SQIVND (reference sequence). V was clipped by 3 bases and J by 9 bases; unmatched bases: 19. This CDR3 region has 19 residues. CDR3 amino acids: CASSMAWASGSAWGRELFF. The CDR3, as DNA: TGTGCCAGTAGTATGGCATGGGCTAGCGGGAGTGCCTGGGGCCGGGAGCTGTTTTTT.

This chain joins TRBV28 and TRBJ1-1; possibly TRBD1 for D (5 bases). The CDR3 sequence is 12 residues long. Germline values: CDR1 MDHEN, CDR2 SYDVKM. The V gene lost 6 bases and the J gene lost 6 bases, with 11 bases spanning the gap. CDR3 bases: TGTGCCAGCAGAGGGGTTTTGGCTGAAGCTTTCTTT. This sequence encodes CASRGVLAEAFF.

The rearrangement joins TRBV27 to TRBJ2-2; D might be TRBD1 (6 bases). The germline CDR1 and CDR2 sequences are MNHEY and SMNVEV (reference sequence). Trimming left V 4 bases short and J 7 bases short, with 10 bases between. The CDR3 covers 13 residues. For the CDR3, the DNA is TGTGCCAGCAGTTCACAGGGCGGCGGGGAGCTGTTTTTT. Its protein product is CASSSQGGGELFF.

A single count supports this clone. The CDR3 nucleotides read TGTGCCAGCAGTCGCCCGACAGGGGGAGACTATGGCTACACCTTC. As protein: CASSRPTGGDYGYTF. The chain is built from TRBV28 and TRBJ1-2, with 9 bases identical to TRBD1. The CDR3 spans 15 residues. The V and J ends lost 5 bases and 3 bases, in that order; junction bases with no gene match: 7. From germline, CDR1 is MDHEN and CDR2 SYDVKM.

The chain recombines TRBV10-3 with TRBJ1-2, with D possibly TRBD1 on 6 matching bases. V lost 7 bases, J lost 8 bases, and 23 bases lay in between. Looked up from germline, CDR1 is ENHRY and CDR2 is SYGVKD. The CDR3 loop spans 15 amino acids. CDR3 region: CAITDFTRGFGGYTF. The CDR3 DNA is TGTGCCATCACCGATTTTACCAGGGGTTTTGGAGGCTACACCTTC.

V is TRBV7-9 and J is TRBJ1-1; possible D gene TRBD1, 6 bases. Germline loops: CDR1 SEHNR, CDR2 FQNEAQ (reference sequence). V was cut by 4 bases and J by 4 bases, with 22 bases left in between. CDR3 length: 17 amino acids. CDR3: CASSSRGGSGEGTEAFF. In DNA, the CDR3 is TGTGCCAGCAGCTCTAGAGGAGGGTCAGGGGAGGGCACTGAAGCTTTCTTT.

The chain joins TRBV29-1 to TRBJ2-5; 9 bases match TRBD1. The DNA end lines up better with TRBJ2-7; the J call may be wrong. The CDR3 loop spans 14 amino acids. Germline values: CDR1 SQVTM, CDR2 ANQGSEA. The CDR3 bases are TGCAGCGTTGAAAGGGGACAGGGCTCCTACGAGCAGTACTTC. Translated: CSVERGQGSYEQYF.

The rearrangement links TRBV15 to TRBJ1-2, with 10 bases lining up with TRBD1. CDR1 is LNHNV and CDR2 is YYDKDF in the germline V gene (reference sequence). V shed 3 bases and J 8 bases; nucleotides not matched to a gene: 9. There are 15 residues in the CDR3. The CDR3 region has the DNA TGTGCCACCAGCAGCCCCGGGACAGGGGTAAGAGGCTACACCTTC. Its protein product is CATSSPGTGVRGYTF.

This clone showed up just once. This chain links TRBV7-2 with TRBJ2-7, with D maybe TRBD2 (5 bases). The V gene lost 3 bases and the J gene lost 2 bases, with 14 bases spanning the gap. Germline V gene lookup returns CDR1 SGHTA and CDR2 FQGNSA. The CDR3 totals 15 residues. CDR3 DNA sequence: TGTGCCAGCAGCTTTTCTTCCGGGAAGACCTACGAGCAGTACTTC. Translated: CASSFSSGKTYEQYF.

This clone was counted once. This chain links TRBV5-4 with TRBJ2-3; tentatively, D is TRBD1 or TRBD2 (6 bases each). The V end was cut by 5 bases, the J end by 4 bases, with 17 bases between. The germline gives CDR1 SGHNT, CDR2 YYREEE (reference sequence). The CDR3 has 15 residues. The CDR3 DNA is TGTGCCAGCAGAAAGGACGGGGGCCGGTCAGATACGCAGTATTTT. Amino acid sequence: CASRKDGGRSDTQYF.

About this clone: Other DNA sequences in the sample encode the same CDR3. The chain employs TRBV15 and TRBJ1-5; D unclear. The CDR3 covers 13 residues. Deletions cut 0 bases from V and 2 bases from J, with 2 bases between. Germline V CDR1 and CDR2: LNHNV, YYDKDF (reference sequence). CDR3 loop: CATSRDRNQPQHF. DNA of the CDR3: TGTGCCACCAGCAGAGATCGCAATCAGCCCCAGCATTTT.

The chain has TRBV7-9 and TRBJ1-4; D call uncertain. Per germline, CDR1 SEHNR and CDR2 FQNEAQ (reference sequence). The CDR3 spans 14 residues. V was cut by 5 bases and J by 8 bases, with 15 bases left in between. In nucleotides, the CDR3 is TGTGCCAGCAGCCACGACCTCGAAGAGGAAAAACTGTTTTTT. Translation gives CASSHDLEEEKLFF.

The rearrangement links TRBV29-1 to TRBJ2-7, with D possibly being TRBD1 or TRBD2 (5 bases each). V lost 8 bases and J 2 bases, leaving 16 bases between the germline ends. The CDR3 consists of 13 residues. Germline CDR1 and CDR2: SQVTM and ANQGSEA. The CDR3 region is CSLSGTATYEQYF. The CDR3 DNA sequence: TGCAGCTTGTCCGGGACGGCTACCTACGAGCAGTACTTC.

The chain uses TRBV7-8 and TRBJ2-3; TRBD1 agrees at 8 bases. The CDR3 covers 14 residues. The V and J ends lost 5 bases and 4 bases, in that order; junction bases with no gene match: 5. Germline V gene data show CDR1 as SGHVS and CDR2 as FQNEAQ. CDR3 loop: CASSGTGRADTQYF. For the CDR3, the DNA is TGTGCCAGCAGCGGGACAGGACGCGCAGATACGCAGTATTTT.

The CDR3 region is CASSIITGGNTDTQYF. The CDR3 coding sequence is TGTGCCAGTAGTATAATTACAGGGGGTAACACAGATACGCAGTATTTT. The chain employs TRBV19 and TRBJ2-3, with 8 positions matching TRBD1. The V and J ends lost 2 bases and 2 bases, in that order; junction bases with no gene match: 6. This CDR3 region has 16 residues. Germline V gene lookup returns CDR1 LNHDA and CDR2 SQIVND (reference sequence).

Concerning this clone itself: This CDR3 is also generated by other DNA sequences in the sample. V gene TRBV5-1 combines with J gene TRBJ1-1, with D perhaps matching TRBD1 (5 bases). This CDR3 has 13 residues. Germline assignment: CDR1 SGHRS and CDR2 YFSETQ. With 5 bases removed from V and 1 base from J, the gap between germline ends came to 9 bases. The CDR3 here is CASRPTGNTEAFF. The CDR3 region has the DNA TGCGCCAGCAGGCCAACAGGGAACACTGAAGCTTTCTTT.

V gene TRBV28 combines with J gene TRBJ2-7, with a weak D call TRBD1 (6 bases). Germline values: CDR1 MDHEN, CDR2 SYDVKM. The CDR3 spans 14 residues. The ends were cut back, 6 bases at V and 5 bases at J, with 17 bases in the middle. DNA of the CDR3: TGTGCCAGCAGCCCTGTTGGGGGCCGCGACGAGCAGTACTTC. It translates to CASSPVGGRDEQYF.